This TCR beta chain was obtained from a study of shared clonotypes between healthy human individuals. The CDR3 has 14 residues. The V gene end was trimmed by 4 bases and the J gene end by 3 bases; junction bases not matched to a gene: 6. Germline V lookup: CDR1 SGDLS, CDR2 YYNGEE. Produced via immunoSEQ multiplex PCR; TCRdb's table is partial and in-frame only. The top ten clones hold roughly 0.36% of a sample with over a million clones, approximately 98.5% of them seen once. The origin of this receptor is a man aged 25-40 years in good health. The V call is TRBV9, the J call TRBJ2-7; 8 nucleotides align to TRBD1. Specimen: naive CD4+ T cells sorted from blood. Subset specified: CD45RA+ positively selected. The CDR3 reads CASSPRTGSYEQYF. The CDR3 DNA is TGTGCCAGCAGCCCGCGGACAGGGAGCTACGAGCAGTACTTC.